This T cell receptor (beta chain) was identified during a study of blood T cell repertoires in COVID-19. Study-wide context: The United States, Italy and Spain provided the acute and convalescent COVID-19 samples. Sources were T cells, B-cell-depleted T cells, or PBMCs; the material itself was cDNA or gDNA.

This CDR3 region has 16 residues. Trimming cost V 5 bases and J 8 bases; bases outside gene matches: 9. From germline, CDR1 is MDHEN and CDR2 SYDVKM. Authors' processing steps: Reference gene primer amplification gave estimated nucleated cell counts. Assay: immunoSEQ multiplex PCR; the TCRdb copy retains only in-frame clones and omits some. D and trimming come from the DNA, and the V and J calls and clone size come from that table. The repertoire consists of about 21,000 clones, with 89% occurring once and the leading ten covering 20% to 30%. Sequences were obtained from peripheral blood. The chain combines TRBV28 with TRBJ1-4, with 12 bases lining up with TRBD1. This TCR was sampled from a human donor with active COVID-19. The donor label of this sample is uncertain. CDR3 bases: TGTGCCAGCAGTCGCCCCGGGACAGGGGGCCGGGAAAAACTGTTTTTT. Encoded protein: CASSRPGTGGREKLFF.